These 22 T cell receptor beta chains came from one sample sequenced in a study of persistence of HIV-infected CD4 T cells (dated by TCRdb to the early 2020s). The immunoSEQ hsTCRB assay version 4 in survey mode was used to sequence TCRbeta repertoires from genomic DNA. TCRdb's version of the immuneACCESS table is confined to in-frame rearrangements and falls short of the full clone set. An unresolved V gene accounts for under half of the shortfall where checked; the remainder is of unknown origin. For this sample there are approximately 27,000 clones; 78% appear just once. The ten largest clones take up 0.75% to 0.9% of the sample. Their antigens remain unidentified. This sample's treatment or condition label indicates: suppressive antiretroviral therapy. Lysates of CMV-infected fibroblasts were used at 10 ug/mL for cell stimulation. Memory populations depleted of antigen-responding cells were obtained by sorting nonresponding CD40L-negative CD69-negative CD45RO-high memory CD4+ T cells.

The specimen was CD4+ T cells sorted from PBMCs after approximately 19-hour stimulation, collected from a patient who received antiretroviral therapy. What this sample's cell subset or site label stands for: CD40L-CD69- CD45RO-high memory CD4 T cells not responding to CMV lysate. The source of these receptors is an adult woman with HIV who was CMV-seropositive.

V usage is TRBV5-5 and J usage is TRBJ1-3; TRBD1 is a possible D gene (5 bases). V was pared by 0 bases and J by 0 bases, with 7 bases between. The length of the CDR3 is 15 residues. Germline V lookup: CDR1 SGHKS, CDR2 YYEKEE (reference sequence). The chain's CDR3 is CASSLAGDSGNTIYF. The DNA of the CDR3 is TGTGCCAGCAGCTTGGCGGGGGACTCTGGAAACACCATATATTTT.

On this clone itself: Additional DNA sequences in this sample encode the identical CDR3. This chain connects TRBV29-1 to TRBJ1-1, with D maybe TRBD1 (6 bases). The CDR3 spans 11 residues. Germline V gene lookup returns CDR1 SQVTM and CDR2 ANQGSEA. Trimming pared 3 bases from V and 4 bases from J, leaving 6 bases between. CDR3 region: CSVDRGTEAFF. The CDR3 bases are TGCAGCGTTGACAGGGGCACTGAAGCTTTCTTT.

This clone turned up a few times. V is TRBV2 and J is TRBJ2-1; the D is unclear. Germline V gene sequence: CDR1 SNHLY, CDR2 FYNNEI. Trimming took off 4 bases at V and 3 bases at J, with 7 bases between the two ends. This CDR3 is built from 13 residues. CDR3 in amino acids: CASSVSVYNEQFF. The CDR3 DNA reads TGTGCCAGCAGTGTCTCGGTCTACAATGAGCAGTTCTTC.

This clone is a singleton in its sample. V usage is TRBV5-4 and J usage is TRBJ2-4; D remains ambiguous. CDR1 SGHNT and CDR2 YYREEE come from the germline V gene (reference sequence). The V end lost 2 bases, the J end lost 0 bases, and 6 bases lay between the germline ends. The CDR3 has 14 amino acids. CDR3 sequence (DNA): TGTGCCAGCAGCTTAGAACTAGCCAAAAACATTCAGTACTTC. It translates to CASSLELAKNIQYF.

The CDR3 DNA sequence: TGTGCCACCAGTGACTCCCTGGCCCAATTGGGACGAGGGACGCAGTATTTT. This codes for CATSDSLAQLGRGTQYF. The chain uses TRBV24-1 and TRBJ2-3; D may match TRBD1 or TRBD2 (5 bases each). V was clipped by 4 bases and J by 9 bases, with 25 bases between them. Germline V gene lookup returns CDR1 KGHDR and CDR2 SFDVKD. This CDR3 has 17 amino acids.

The gene calls are TRBV11-3 and TRBJ2-2; D is uncertain. Germline V gene lookup returns CDR1 SGHNT and CDR2 YENEEA. This CDR3 contains 14 residues. Between the trimmed V and J ends, which lost 1 base and 7 bases, there was a span of 10 bases. The CDR3 spells CASSLGPAGGELFF. CDR3 DNA: TGTGCCAGCAGCTTAGGGCCCGCCGGCGGGGAGCTGTTTTTT.

The rearrangement uses TRBV9 and TRBJ1-4; tentatively, D is TRBD1 (5 bases). The V and J ends lost 3 bases and 8 bases respectively, with 14 bases between them. Germline V CDR1 and CDR2: SGDLS, YYNGEE. This CDR3 has 14 amino acids. The CDR3 DNA sequence: TGTGCCAGCAGCGCGGGACCCAGGGACGAAAAACTGTTTTTT. Translating it yields CASSAGPRDEKLFF.

This clone has just a few counts. V gene TRBV30 combines with J gene TRBJ2-3; 8 positions match TRBD2. The CDR3 extends over 17 amino acids. The germline CDR1 and CDR2 sequences are GTSNPN and SVGIG (reference sequence). Trimming removed 1 base from V and 2 bases from J; junction bases left unmatched: 11. CDR3 in DNA: TGTGCCTGGAGTGAAGATTTCGGTAGCGGGGCCACAGATACGCAGTATTTT. Translation gives CAWSEDFGSGATDTQYF.

The rearrangement joins TRBV15 to TRBJ2-7; weak D call: TRBD2 (5 bases). Germline V gene data show CDR1 as LNHNV and CDR2 as YYDKDF (reference sequence). The CDR3 has 18 amino acids. Trimming stripped 6 bases from V and 0 bases from J, with 24 bases between. The CDR3 DNA sequence: TGTGCCACCAGAAAGTCGGGATTAGTAGATGTGAACTCCTACGAGCAGTACTTC. This sequence encodes CATRKSGLVDVNSYEQYF.

V gene TRBV7-3 combines with J gene TRBJ2-1; 9 nucleotides align to TRBD2. The length of the CDR3 is 16 residues. Germline V gene lookup returns CDR1 SGHTA and CDR2 FQGTGA. With 2 bases clipped from V and 6 bases from J, the junction kept 8 bases outside the gene matches. In DNA form, the CDR3 reads TGTGCCAGCAGCTTATCGTCTAGCGGGGCGGGCAATGAGCAGTTCTTC. The encoded protein is CASSLSSSGAGNEQFF.

As regards this clone: The junction shows a germline mismatch at one end, possibly a read error. The chain couples TRBV3-1 (or the pseudogene TRBV3-2) to TRBJ1-1; 10 nucleotides match TRBD1. Germline V gene sequence: CDR1 LGHDT, CDR2 YNNKEL (reference sequence). The length of the CDR3 is 17 residues. CDR3 sequence: CVSSPHRQGAMNTEAFF. CDR3 DNA sequence: TGTGTCAGCAGCCCTCACCGACAGGGGGCTATGAACACTGAAGCTTTCTTT.

The chain has TRBV5-1 and TRBJ1-1; the D gene is possibly TRBD1 (6 bases). V shed 0 bases and J shed 1 base, with 10 bases lying between them. The germline CDR1 and CDR2 sequences are SGHRS and YFSETQ. The CDR3 spans 15 residues. The CDR3 is CASSLDPRGNTEAFF. The DNA of the CDR3 is TGCGCCAGCAGCTTGGATCCCAGGGGGAACACTGAAGCTTTCTTT.

The chain links TRBV4-1 to TRBJ2-6; D is uncertain. The V end lost 6 bases, the J end lost 3 bases, and 18 bases lay between the germline ends. CDR3 length equals 17 residues. The germline V gene encodes CDR1 MGHRA and CDR2 YSYEKL. CDR3 nucleotide sequence: TGCGCCAGCAGTCAGACCCGCGCTTTGGATGGGGCCAACGTCCTGACTTTC. Its translation is CASSQTRALDGANVLTF.

The chain links TRBV7-9 to TRBJ1-3; possible D gene TRBD1, 5 bases. The germline CDR1 and CDR2 sequences are SEHNR and FQNEAQ (reference sequence). Trimming stripped 3 bases from V and 3 bases from J, with 15 bases between. The CDR3 has 16 residues. The chain's CDR3 is CASSFFSRTHGNTIYF. CDR3 bases: TGTGCCAGCAGCTTCTTCTCTCGGACACATGGAAACACCATATATTTT. Complete variable domain (other parts from reference TRBV7-9 and TRBJ1-3): DTGVSQNPRHKITKRGQNVTFRCDPISEHNRLYWYRQTLGQGPEFLTYFQNEAQLEKSRLLSDRFSAERPKGSFSTLEIQRTEQGDSAMYLCASSFFSRTHGNTIYFGEGSWLTVV.

This clone was seen a few times. The rearrangement links TRBV6-4 to TRBJ1-2, with a weak D call TRBD1 (6 bases). Germline CDR1 MRHNA, CDR2 SNTAGT. V was trimmed by 5 bases and J by 8 bases, leaving 15 bases between them. This CDR3 spans 13 amino acids. CDR3 region: CASSPGGLRGYTF. CDR3 sequence (DNA): TGTGCCAGCAGTCCGGGGGGCCTGCGAGGCTACACCTTC.

DNA of the CDR3: TGTGCCACCAGTGATTTGCTGTACGGGCTTGGCTACACCTTC. Encoded protein: CATSDLLYGLGYTF. This chain links TRBV24-1 with TRBJ1-2, with D unresolved. The V and J ends lost 0 bases and 7 bases respectively, with 11 bases between them. Germline CDR1 KGHDR, CDR2 SFDVKD. The length of the CDR3 is 14 residues.

In DNA form, the CDR3 reads TGTGCCAGCAGGAGAGATAGCGGGTATCAGCAGTTCTTC. This encodes CASRRDSGYQQFF. The chain uses TRBV12-3 or TRBV12-4 and TRBJ2-1, with 7 bases matching TRBD2. V was clipped by 6 bases and J by 11 bases; unmatched bases: 10. This CDR3 contains 13 residues.

The chain uses TRBV9 and TRBJ1-6; D is uncertain. The CDR3 spans 16 residues. Trimming took 0 bases from V and 5 from J, leaving 12 bases between them. CDR1 SGDLS and CDR2 YYNGEE come from the germline V gene. The CDR3 loop is CASSVGRRSHNSPLHF. The CDR3 DNA reads TGTGCCAGCAGCGTAGGAAGGCGGAGCCATAATTCACCCCTCCACTTT.

The chain carries TRBV7-9 and TRBJ1-1; D ambiguous. CDR1 SEHNR and CDR2 FQNEAQ come from the germline V gene (reference sequence). The V gene lost 4 bases and the J gene lost 1 base, with 13 bases spanning the gap. The CDR3 covers 15 residues. CDR3 DNA sequence: TGTGCCAGCAGCTCCACTTCTGATCGGAACACTGAAGCTTTCTTT. Translating it yields CASSSTSDRNTEAFF.

This clone was picked up a small number of times. The chain recombines TRBV14 with TRBJ1-1; D gene unclear. This CDR3 has 14 amino acids. V lost 4 bases, J lost 5 bases, and 14 bases lay in between. CDR1 is SGHDN, CDR2 FVKESK, per germline. Here the CDR3 reads CASSPSLTLTEAFF. The CDR3 bases are TGTGCCAGCAGCCCCTCCTTGACACTTACTGAAGCTTTCTTT.

V gene TRBV5-1 combines with J gene TRBJ2-2; D gene uncertain. V shed 0 bases and J shed 3 bases, with 6 bases lying between them. The V gene's germline CDR1 is SGHRS and CDR2 YFSETQ. CDR3 size: 14 residues. CDR3 in amino acids: CASSLDGHTGELFF. As DNA, the CDR3 is TGCGCCAGCAGCTTGGACGGTCACACCGGGGAGCTGTTTTTT.

This clone appeared once. This chain links TRBV7-2 with TRBJ2-7; TRBD1 or TRBD2 may be the D gene (5 bases each). Per the germline V gene, CDR1 is SGHTA and CDR2 is FQGNSA. CDR3 length: 14 residues. Trimming stripped 5 bases from V and 6 bases from J, with 17 bases between. Written as DNA, the CDR3 is TGTGCCAGCAGCATCGCGCGTTCGGGGACCGAGCAGTACTTC. Amino acid sequence: CASSIARSGTEQYF.